These 19 T cell receptor beta chains share one sample of origin, sequenced in a study of human T cells and chemical hapten exposure. TCRdb independently ran MiXCR on the RACE reads; one entry per CDR3 protein. The sample consists of about 110,000 distinct CDR3 sequences, 8% to 13% of them appearing once. Sample time point: patch test 1, 2 weeks after DPC sensitization. Treatment in this sample: therapeutic diphenylcyclopropenone sensitization with weekly scalp DPC. The sample was whole blood, taken in connection with sensitization to the hapten diphenylcyclopropenone (DPC). The source is a woman aged 40 to 50 with alopecia areata. Some clones in this sample may be carry-over from other donors' samples.

The chain carries TRBV12-3 or TRBV12-4 and TRBJ2-7, with 12 bases lining up with TRBD2. This CDR3 is 16 amino acids long. J lost 6 bases, V lost 1 base, and 7 bases had no gene match. In DNA, the CDR3 is TGTGCCAGCAGTTTAGGAGGACTAGCGGGGCGCGCCGAGCAGTACTTC. It specifies CASSLGGLAGRAEQYF.

This clonotype came up many times. The chain links TRBV20-1 to TRBJ1-1; D ambiguous. In germline, CDR1 is DFQATT, CDR2 SNEGSKA (reference sequence). The V and J ends lost 2 bases and 1 base respectively, with 2 bases between them. The CDR3 is made up of 11 amino acids. The CDR3 sequence is CSARKNTEAFF. The CDR3 nucleotides read TGCAGTGCTAGAAAGAACACTGAAGCTTTCTTT.

This clonotype was observed a handful of times. The chain links TRBV27 to TRBJ2-7, with TRBD1 matching over 7 bases. J lost 3 bases, V lost 5 bases, and 10 bases had no gene match. CDR3 size: 15 residues. Germline V gene sequence: CDR1 MNHEY, CDR2 SMNVEV (reference sequence). The CDR3 sequence is CASSRSDRRFYEQYF. DNA of the CDR3: TGTGCCAGCAGTCGATCGGACAGGCGCTTCTACGAGCAGTACTTC.

A single count supports this clonotype. Just one base apart from a much larger clone, this may be a read error. The chain couples TRBV7-9 to TRBJ1-5; D unresolved. Per germline, CDR1 SEHNR and CDR2 FQNEAQ (reference sequence). This CDR3 is built from 13 residues. The CDR3 loop is CASSLIDEQPQRF. CDR3 DNA sequence: TGTGCCAGCAGCTTGATCGATGAGCAGCCCCAGCGTTTT.

This clonotype has more than one count but fewer than ten. The CDR3 DNA follows: TGTGCCAGCAGCCGTAACAGGGGTTACGAGCAGTACTTC. Translation gives CASSRNRGYEQYF. V gene TRBV5-4 combines with J gene TRBJ2-7, with 7 bases that match TRBD1. The ends lost 4 bases at V and 4 bases at J; junction bases unmatched: 5. The CDR3 loop spans 13 amino acids. The germline gives CDR1 SGHNT, CDR2 YYREEE (reference sequence).

This clonotype was recorded many times. The rearrangement uses TRBV29-1 and TRBJ1-5, with D unclear. Germline CDR1 and CDR2: SQVTM and ANQGSEA. V was pared by 7 bases and J by 7 bases, with 17 bases between. CDR3 length: 13 amino acids. DNA of the CDR3: TGCAGCGCTGCGGTGGGATCGGCCCAGCCCCAGCATTTT. Translated, it gives CSAAVGSAQPQHF.

The genes are TRBV14 and TRBJ1-2; D is unresolved. This CDR3 contains 14 residues. Germline CDR1 SGHDN, CDR2 FVKESK. The V end was cut by 0 bases, the J end by 2 bases, with 7 bases between. DNA for the CDR3: TGTGCCAGCAGCCAAGAGATTTGGAACTATGGCTACACCTTC. It is translated as CASSQEIWNYGYTF.

This clonotype showed up many times. The V call is TRBV30, the J call TRBJ1-4; maybe TRBD1 (5 bases). V was pared by 0 bases and J by 4 bases, with 18 bases between. The CDR3 sequence is 17 residues long. Germline V gives CDR1 GTSNPN, CDR2 SVGIG (reference sequence). Here the CDR3 reads CAWSVQKREQVNEKLFF. The DNA of the CDR3 is TGTGCCTGGAGTGTACAGAAGCGGGAACAGGTTAATGAAAAACTGTTTTTT.

This clonotype was counted only a few times. This sequence joins TRBV12-5 and TRBJ2-1, with 7 bases that match TRBD2. The CDR3 runs 16 residues. V shed 4 bases, J shed 6 bases, and the junction held 12 bases outside the gene matches. The V gene's germline CDR1 is LGHNT and CDR2 FRNRAP. CDR3 bases: TGTGCTAGTGGTTCGGAGAAAACCGGGACTACCAATGAGCAGTTCTTC. Translation gives CASGSEKTGTTNEQFF.

This clonotype was seen repeatedly, ten times or more. V gene TRBV3-1 combines with J gene TRBJ2-5, with D perhaps matching TRBD1 (6 bases). Germline CDR1 and CDR2: LGHDT and YNNKEL (reference sequence). This CDR3 contains 13 residues. The germline V and J ends were trimmed by 5 bases and 2 bases, with 9 bases remaining between them. CDR3 nucleotides: TGTGCCAGCAGCTCCAGGGGTCAAGAGACCCAGTACTTC. Encoded protein: CASSSRGQETQYF.

As for this clonotype: A junction end diverges from the germline sequence, so it may reflect a read error. The V gene is TRBV7-9, the J gene TRBJ1-4, with D maybe TRBD1 (6 bases). Germline CDR1 reads SEHNR; CDR2 reads FQNEAQ (reference sequence). The CDR3 has 14 amino acids. The CDR3 DNA sequence: TGTGCCAGCAGCTTAGACAGGGTGAATGGAAAACTGTTTTTT. Residues: CASSLDRVNGKLFF.

This clonotype turned up a few times. The chain uses TRBV19 and TRBJ2-3; the match to TRBD2 covers 11 bases. CDR1 and CDR2 (germline): LNHDA, SQIVND (reference sequence). CDR3 size: 15 residues. Unmatched junction bases numbered 5, after V lost 7 bases and J lost 2 bases. CDR3 sequence reads: CASTTLAGDTDTQYF. The CDR3 DNA follows: TGTGCCAGTACCACACTAGCGGGAGACACAGATACGCAGTATTTT.

This clonotype showed up many times. The chain recombines TRBV20-1 with TRBJ2-2; tentatively, D is TRBD2 (5 bases). Germline V gene sequence: CDR1 DFQATT, CDR2 SNEGSKA (reference sequence). There are 16 residues in the CDR3. Trimming cost V 1 base and J 2 bases, with 14 bases left between them. This CDR3 is CSARGSEDFNTGELFF. The DNA for the CDR3 is TGCAGTGCTAGAGGCTCTGAGGACTTTAACACCGGGGAGCTGTTTTTT.

The rearrangement joins TRBV4-3 to TRBJ2-7; TRBD2 agrees at 9 bases. Germline lookup yields CDR1 LGHNA and CDR2 YSLEER. V shed 2 bases, J shed 6 bases, and the junction held 8 bases outside the gene matches. The CDR3 runs to 15 residues. The DNA for the CDR3 is TGCGCCAGCAGCCAATTGAATAGCGGGAGAAGCGAGCAGTACTTC. The encoded protein is CASSQLNSGRSEQYF.

This chain uses TRBV29-1 with TRBJ1-1, with D possibly TRBD1 on 5 matching bases. The ends were cut back, 7 bases at V and 8 bases at J, with 14 bases in the middle. Germline values: CDR1 SQVTM, CDR2 ANQGSEA. The CDR3 length is 11 residues. The CDR3 region has the DNA TGCAGCGGGGAATTCGGGGCAGAAGCTTTCTTT. Its translation: CSGEFGAEAFF.

This clonotype was seen a handful of times. V is TRBV7-3 and J is TRBJ2-1; D not resolved. This CDR3 contains 15 residues. Trimming cost V 1 base and J 1 base, with 8 bases left between them. The germline gives CDR1 SGHTA, CDR2 FQGTGA. CDR3 region: CASSLMPASYNEQFF. The CDR3 DNA reads as TGTGCCAGCAGCTTAATGCCAGCATCCTACAATGAGCAGTTCTTC.

This clonotype was seen ten or more times. This chain links TRBV24-1 with TRBJ2-3; D is perhaps TRBD2 (7 bases). Trimming cost V 10 bases and J 9 bases, with 16 bases left between them. The CDR3 spans 12 residues. Per the germline V gene, CDR1 is KGHDR and CDR2 is SFDVKD. For the CDR3, the DNA is TGTGCCACTTCCCCTGAGGGGGGGACGCAGTATTTT. Protein product: CATSPEGGTQYF.

The V gene is TRBV6-5, the J gene TRBJ1-2, with no clear D. This CDR3 spans 17 amino acids. V gave up 1 base and J gave up 2 bases, with 17 bases separating them. The germline V gene has CDR1 MNHEY and CDR2 SVGAGI. The CDR3 region has the DNA TGTGCCAGCAGTTACTTCCCGATACGCGACGGGAACTATGGCTACACCTTC. Translation: CASSYFPIRDGNYGYTF.

This clonotype appeared a single time. The rearrangement links TRBV20-1 to TRBJ2-3; D might be TRBD1 (6 bases). CDR1 and CDR2 from the germline V gene are DFQATT and SNEGSKA (reference sequence). V lost 3 bases to trimming and J lost 1 base, with 11 bases between them. The CDR3 is 14 amino acids. CDR3 amino acids: CSASNTGRTDTQYF. DNA of the CDR3: TGCAGTGCTAGTAATACAGGGCGCACAGATACGCAGTATTTT.